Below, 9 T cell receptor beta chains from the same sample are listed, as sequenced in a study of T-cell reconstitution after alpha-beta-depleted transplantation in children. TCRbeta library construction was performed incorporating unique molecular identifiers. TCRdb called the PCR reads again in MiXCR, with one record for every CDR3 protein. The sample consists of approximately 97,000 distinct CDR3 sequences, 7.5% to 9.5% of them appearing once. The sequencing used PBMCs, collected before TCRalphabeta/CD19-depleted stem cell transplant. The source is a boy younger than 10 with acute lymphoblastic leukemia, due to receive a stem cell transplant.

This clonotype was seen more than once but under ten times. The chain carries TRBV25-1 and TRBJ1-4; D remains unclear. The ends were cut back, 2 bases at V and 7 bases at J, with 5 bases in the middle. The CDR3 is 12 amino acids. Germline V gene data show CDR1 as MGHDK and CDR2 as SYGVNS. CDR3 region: CASSEGFEKLFF. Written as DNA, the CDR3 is TGTGCCAGCAGTGAAGGTTTTGAAAAACTGTTTTTT. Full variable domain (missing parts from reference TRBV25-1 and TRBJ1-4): EADIYQTPRYLVIGTGKKITLECSQTMGHDKMYWYQQDPGMELHLIHYSYGVNSTEKGDLSSESTVSRIRTEHFPLTLESARPSHTSQYLCASSEGFEKLFFGSGTQLSVL.

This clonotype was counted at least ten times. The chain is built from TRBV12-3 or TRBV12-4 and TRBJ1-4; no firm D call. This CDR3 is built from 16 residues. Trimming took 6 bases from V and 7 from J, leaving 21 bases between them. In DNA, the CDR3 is TGTGCCAGCAGCCCCGTGGGTCGGGAATACGGTGAAAAACTGTTTTTT. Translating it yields CASSPVGREYGEKLFF.

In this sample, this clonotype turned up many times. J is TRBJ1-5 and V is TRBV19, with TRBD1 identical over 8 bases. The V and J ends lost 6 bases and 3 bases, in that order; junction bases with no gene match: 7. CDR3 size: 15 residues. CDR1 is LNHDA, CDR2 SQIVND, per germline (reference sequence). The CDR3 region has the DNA TGTGCCAGTAGCAAACAGGGGGTGACCAATCAGCCCCAGCATTTT. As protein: CASSKQGVTNQPQHF.

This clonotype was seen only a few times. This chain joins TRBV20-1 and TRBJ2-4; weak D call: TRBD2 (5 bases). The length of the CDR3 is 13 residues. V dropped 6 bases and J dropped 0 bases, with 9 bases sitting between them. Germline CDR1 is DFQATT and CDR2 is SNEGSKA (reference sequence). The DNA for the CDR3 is TGCAGTGCCCCCGGGGTAGCCAAAAACATTCAGTACTTC. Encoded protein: CSAPGVAKNIQYF.

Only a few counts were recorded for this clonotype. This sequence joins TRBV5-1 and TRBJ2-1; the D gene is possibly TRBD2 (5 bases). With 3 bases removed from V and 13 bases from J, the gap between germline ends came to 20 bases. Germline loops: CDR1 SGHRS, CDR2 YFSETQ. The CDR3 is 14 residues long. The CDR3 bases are TGCGCCAGCAGCTACCCCGGGATCACCAACGGCCAGTTCTTC. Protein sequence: CASSYPGITNGQFF.

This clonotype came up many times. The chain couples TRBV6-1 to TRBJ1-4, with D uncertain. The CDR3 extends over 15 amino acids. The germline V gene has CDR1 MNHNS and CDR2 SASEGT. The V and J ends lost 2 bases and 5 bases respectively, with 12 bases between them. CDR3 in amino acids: CASSERGRLNEKLFF. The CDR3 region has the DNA TGTGCCAGCAGTGAACGCGGACGGCTCAATGAAAAACTGTTTTTT.

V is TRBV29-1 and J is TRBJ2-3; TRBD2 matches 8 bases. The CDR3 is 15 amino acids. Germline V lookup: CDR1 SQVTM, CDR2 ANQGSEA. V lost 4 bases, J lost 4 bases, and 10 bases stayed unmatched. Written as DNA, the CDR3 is TGCAGCGTTGTGCTAGCGGGCAACCCCCCAGATACGCAGTATTTT. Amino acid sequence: CSVVLAGNPPDTQYF.

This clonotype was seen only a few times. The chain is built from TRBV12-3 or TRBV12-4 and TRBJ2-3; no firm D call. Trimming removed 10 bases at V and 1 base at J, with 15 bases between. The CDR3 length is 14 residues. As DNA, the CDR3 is TGTGCCATCCCCGGAGAGCCCCGCACAGATACGCAGTATTTT. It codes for CAIPGEPRTDTQYF.

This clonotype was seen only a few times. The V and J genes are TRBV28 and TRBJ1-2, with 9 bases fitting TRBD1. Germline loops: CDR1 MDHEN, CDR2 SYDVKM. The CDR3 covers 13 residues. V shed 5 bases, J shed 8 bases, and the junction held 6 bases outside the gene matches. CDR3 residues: CASSLRQGGGYTF. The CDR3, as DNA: TGTGCCAGCAGTCTTCGACAGGGGGGGGGCTACACCTTC.